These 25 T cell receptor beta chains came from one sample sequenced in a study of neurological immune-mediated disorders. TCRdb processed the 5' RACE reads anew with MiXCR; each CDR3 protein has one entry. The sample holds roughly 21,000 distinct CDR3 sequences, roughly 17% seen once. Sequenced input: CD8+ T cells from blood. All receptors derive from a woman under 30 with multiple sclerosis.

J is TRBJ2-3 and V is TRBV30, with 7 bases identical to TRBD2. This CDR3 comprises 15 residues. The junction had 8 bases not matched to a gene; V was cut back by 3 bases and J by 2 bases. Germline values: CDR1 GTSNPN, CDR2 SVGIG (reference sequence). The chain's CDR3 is CAWSTPSGYTDTQYF. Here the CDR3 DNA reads TGTGCCTGGAGCACCCCTAGCGGATACACAGATACGCAGTATTTT.

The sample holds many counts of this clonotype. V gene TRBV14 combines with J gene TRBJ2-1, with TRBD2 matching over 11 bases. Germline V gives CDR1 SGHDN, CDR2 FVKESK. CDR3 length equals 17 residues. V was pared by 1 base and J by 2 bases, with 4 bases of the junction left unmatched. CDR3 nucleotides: TGTGCCAGCAGCCAAGGACTAGCGGGGCTCACCTACAATGAGCAGTTCTTC. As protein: CASSQGLAGLTYNEQFF. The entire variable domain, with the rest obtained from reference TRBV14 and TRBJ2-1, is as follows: EAGVTQFPSHSVIEKGQTVTLRCDPISGHDNLYWYRRVMGKEIKFLLHFVKESKQDESGMPNNRFLAERTGGTYSTLKVQPAELEDSGVYFCASSQGLAGLTYNEQFFGPGTRLTVL.

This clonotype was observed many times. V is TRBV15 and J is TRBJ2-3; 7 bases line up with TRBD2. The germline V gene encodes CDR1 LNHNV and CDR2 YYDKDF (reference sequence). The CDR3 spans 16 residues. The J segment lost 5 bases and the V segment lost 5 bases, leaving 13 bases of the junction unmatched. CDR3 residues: CATSEEAGAGRDTQYF. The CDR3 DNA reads TGTGCCACCAGCGAAGAGGCGGGAGCGGGGAGAGATACGCAGTATTTT.

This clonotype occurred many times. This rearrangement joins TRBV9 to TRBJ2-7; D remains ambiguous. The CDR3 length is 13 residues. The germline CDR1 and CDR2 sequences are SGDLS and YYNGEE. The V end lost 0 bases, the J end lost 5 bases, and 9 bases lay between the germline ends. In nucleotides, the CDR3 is TGTGCCAGCAGCGTAGGCCCGTCGAACGAGCAGTACTTC. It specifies CASSVGPSNEQYF.

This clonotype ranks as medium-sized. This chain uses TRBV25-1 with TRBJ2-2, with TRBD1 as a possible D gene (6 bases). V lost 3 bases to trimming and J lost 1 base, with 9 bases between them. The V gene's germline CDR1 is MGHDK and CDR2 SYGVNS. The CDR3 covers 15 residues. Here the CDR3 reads CASSDGTLNTGELFF. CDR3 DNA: TGTGCCAGCAGTGACGGGACATTGAACACCGGGGAGCTGTTTTTT. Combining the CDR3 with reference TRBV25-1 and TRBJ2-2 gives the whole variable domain EADIYQTPRYLVIGTGKKITLECSQTMGHDKMYWYQQDPGMELHLIHYSYGVNSTEKGDLSSESTVSRIRTEHFPLTLESARPSHTSQYLCASSDGTLNTGELFFGEGSRLTVL.

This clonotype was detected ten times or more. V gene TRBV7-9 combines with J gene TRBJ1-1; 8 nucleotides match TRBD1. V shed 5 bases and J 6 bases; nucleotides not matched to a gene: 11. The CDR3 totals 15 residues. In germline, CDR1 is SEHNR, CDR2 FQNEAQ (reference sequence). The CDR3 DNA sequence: TGTGCCAGCAGCCTATCCACAGGGGGTCTCGCTGAAGCTTTCTTT. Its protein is CASSLSTGGLAEAFF.

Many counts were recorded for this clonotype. CDR3 sequence reads: CASSSSGRGTGELFF. DNA of the CDR3: TGTGCCAGCAGTTCTAGCGGGAGAGGGACCGGGGAGCTGTTTTTT. The V call is TRBV12-3 or TRBV12-4, the J call TRBJ2-2; 10 bases fit TRBD2. This CDR3 is 15 amino acids long. J lost 5 bases, V lost 4 bases, and 4 bases had no gene match.

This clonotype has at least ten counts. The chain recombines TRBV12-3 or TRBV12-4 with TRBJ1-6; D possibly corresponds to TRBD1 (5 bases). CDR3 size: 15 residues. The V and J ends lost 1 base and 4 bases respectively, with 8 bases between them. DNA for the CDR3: TGTGCCAGCAGTTTAGAGGGGACTTATAATTCACCCCTCCACTTT. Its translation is CASSLEGTYNSPLHF.

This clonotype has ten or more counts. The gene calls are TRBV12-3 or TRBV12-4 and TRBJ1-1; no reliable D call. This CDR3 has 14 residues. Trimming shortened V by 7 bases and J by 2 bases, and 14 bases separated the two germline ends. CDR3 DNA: TGTGCCAGCACCCCCGCCCATGGAAACACTGAAGCTTTCTTT. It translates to CASTPAHGNTEAFF.

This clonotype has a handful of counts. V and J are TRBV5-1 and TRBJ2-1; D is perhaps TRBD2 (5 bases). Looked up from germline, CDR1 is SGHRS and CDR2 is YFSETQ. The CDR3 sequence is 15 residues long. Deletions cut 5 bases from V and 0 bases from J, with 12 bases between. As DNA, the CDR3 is TGCGCCAGCAGTCTTGGACTGTCCTCCTACAATGAGCAGTTCTTC. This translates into CASSLGLSSYNEQFF.

CDR3 DNA sequence: TGTGCCAGCAGCTTAATCTCCTACGAGCAGTACTTC. Amino acids: CASSLISYEQYF. V usage is TRBV7-9 and J usage is TRBJ2-7; the D is unclear. V dropped 2 bases and J dropped 0 bases, with 2 bases sitting between them. This CDR3 spans 12 amino acids. Looked up from germline, CDR1 is SEHNR and CDR2 is FQNEAQ (reference sequence). Supplemented by reference TRBV7-9 and TRBJ2-7, the full variable domain reads DTGVSQNPRHKITKRGQNVTFRCDPISEHNRLYWYRQTLGQGPEFLTYFQNEAQLEKSRLLSDRFSAERPKGSFSTLEIQRTEQGDSAMYLCASSLISYEQYFGPGTRLTVT.

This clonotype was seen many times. This CDR3 is CAISETGGTCRAYEQYV. The CDR3 DNA reads TGTGCCATCAGTGAAACAGGGGGCACGTGTAGAGCCTACGAGCAGTACGTC. The genes are TRBV10-3 and TRBJ2-7; 9 nucleotides match TRBD1. J was trimmed by 2 bases and V by 3 bases; bases with no gene match: 11. The germline CDR1 and CDR2 sequences are ENHRY and SYGVKD. The CDR3 length is 17 residues.

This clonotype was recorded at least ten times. This CDR3 reads CASSYDRPPGELFF. In DNA, the CDR3 is TGTGCCAGCAGTTATGATCGGCCGCCCGGGGAGCTGTTTTTT. The V call is TRBV6-5, the J call TRBJ2-2; no reliable D call. V lost 3 bases and J lost 6, with 11 bases in between. The CDR3 is 14 residues long. CDR1 and CDR2 (germline): MNHEY, SVGAGI.

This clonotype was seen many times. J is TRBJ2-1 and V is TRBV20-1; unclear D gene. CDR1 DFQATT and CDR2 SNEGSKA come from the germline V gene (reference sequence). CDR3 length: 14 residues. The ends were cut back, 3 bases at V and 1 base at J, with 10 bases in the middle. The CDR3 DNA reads TGCAGTGCTAGGTCGACCGAGTCCTACAATGAGCAGTTCTTC. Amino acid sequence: CSARSTESYNEQFF.

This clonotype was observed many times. DNA of the CDR3: TGCGCCAGCAGCTTGGTCCCAGGGGAGAACACTGAAGCTTTCTTT. Translating it yields CASSLVPGENTEAFF. This chain uses TRBV5-1 with TRBJ1-1, with a weak D call TRBD1 (6 bases). The CDR3 sequence is 15 residues long. Looked up from germline, CDR1 is SGHRS and CDR2 is YFSETQ. Trimming removed 0 bases from V and 1 base from J, with 10 bases in between.

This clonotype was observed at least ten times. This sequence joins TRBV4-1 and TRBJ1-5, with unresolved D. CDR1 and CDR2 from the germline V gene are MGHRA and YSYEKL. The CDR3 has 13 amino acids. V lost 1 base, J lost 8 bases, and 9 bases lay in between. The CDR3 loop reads CASSQGFLEPQHF. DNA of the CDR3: TGCGCCAGCAGCCAAGGCTTTTTGGAGCCCCAGCATTTT.

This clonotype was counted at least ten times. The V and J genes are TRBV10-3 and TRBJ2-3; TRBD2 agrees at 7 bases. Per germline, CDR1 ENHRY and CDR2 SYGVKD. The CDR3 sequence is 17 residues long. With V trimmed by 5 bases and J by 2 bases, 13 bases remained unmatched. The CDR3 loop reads CAISPQRGLGYTDTQYF. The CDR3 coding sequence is TGTGCCATCAGTCCCCAAAGAGGACTAGGGTACACAGATACGCAGTATTTT.

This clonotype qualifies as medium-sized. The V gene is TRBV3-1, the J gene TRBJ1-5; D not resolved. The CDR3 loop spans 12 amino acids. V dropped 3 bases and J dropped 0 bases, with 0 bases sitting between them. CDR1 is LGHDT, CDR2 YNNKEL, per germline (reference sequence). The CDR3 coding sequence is TGTGCCAGCAGCCATAGCAATCAGCCCCAGCATTTT. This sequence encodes CASSHSNQPQHF.

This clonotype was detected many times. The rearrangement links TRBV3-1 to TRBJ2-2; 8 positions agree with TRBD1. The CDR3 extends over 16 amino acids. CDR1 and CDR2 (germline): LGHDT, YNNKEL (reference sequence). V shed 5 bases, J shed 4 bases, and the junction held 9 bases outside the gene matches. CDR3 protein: CASSGHRGSGTGELFF. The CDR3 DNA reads TGTGCCAGCAGCGGCCACAGGGGGAGCGGCACCGGGGAGCTGTTTTTT.

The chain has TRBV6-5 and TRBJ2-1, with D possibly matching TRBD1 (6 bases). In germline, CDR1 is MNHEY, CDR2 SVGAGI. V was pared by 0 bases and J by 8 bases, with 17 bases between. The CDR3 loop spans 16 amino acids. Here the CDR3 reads CASSYSFASGGYEQFF. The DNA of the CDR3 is TGTGCCAGCAGTTACTCTTTCGCCTCTGGGGGCTATGAGCAGTTCTTC.

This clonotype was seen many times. The CDR3 spells CASSLGPGYNEQFF. The DNA for the CDR3 is TGTGCCAGCAGCTTAGGTCCGGGATACAATGAGCAGTTCTTC. The J gene is TRBJ2-1, the V gene TRBV7-9; a possible D gene is TRBD2 (5 bases). Trimming left V 1 base short and J 4 bases short, with 8 bases between. The CDR3 consists of 14 residues. The V gene's germline CDR1 is SEHNR and CDR2 FQNEAQ (reference sequence).

The CDR3 is CSARDLMVARREQYV. Written as DNA, the CDR3 is TGCAGTGCTAGAGATCTTATGGTTGCTCGGCGGGAGCAGTACGTC. This rearrangement joins TRBV20-1 to TRBJ2-7, with unresolved D. The V gene's germline CDR1 is DFQATT and CDR2 SNEGSKA (reference sequence). V was trimmed by 0 bases and J by 7 bases, leaving 19 bases between them. The CDR3 extends over 15 amino acids.

Written as DNA, the CDR3 is TGTGCCAGCAGCTTGAAGCGGGAGTTAGAGAATACGCAGTATTTT. This translates into CASSLKRELENTQYF. The gene calls are TRBV5-4 and TRBJ2-3, with TRBD2 matching 8 bases. The CDR3 runs to 15 residues. The V gene end was trimmed by 1 base and the J gene end by 7 bases; junction bases not matched to a gene: 8. From germline, CDR1 is SGHNT and CDR2 YYREEE (reference sequence). The full variable domain, rest sourced from reference TRBV5-4 and TRBJ2-3, is ETGVTQSPTHLIKTRGQQVTLRCSSQSGHNTVSWYQQALGQGPQFIFQYYREEENGRGNFPPRFSGLQFPNYSSELNVNALELDDSALYLCASSLKRELENTQYFGPGTRLTVL.

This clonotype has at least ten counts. The CDR3 sequence: CASSSLTGTENYGYTF. Written as DNA, the CDR3 is TGTGCCAGCAGCTCATTAACCGGTACGGAGAACTATGGCTACACCTTC. The V and J genes are TRBV12-3 or TRBV12-4 and TRBJ1-2, with D unresolved. Trimming removed 6 bases from V and 2 bases from J, with 19 bases in between. This CDR3 comprises 16 residues.

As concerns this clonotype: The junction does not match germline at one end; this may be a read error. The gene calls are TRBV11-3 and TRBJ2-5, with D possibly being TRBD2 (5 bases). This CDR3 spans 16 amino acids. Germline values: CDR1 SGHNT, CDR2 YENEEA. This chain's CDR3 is CASSLDRTASRETQYF. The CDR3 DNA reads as TGCGCCAGCAGCTTAGATCGAACGGCTAGCCGGGAGACCCAGTACTTC.